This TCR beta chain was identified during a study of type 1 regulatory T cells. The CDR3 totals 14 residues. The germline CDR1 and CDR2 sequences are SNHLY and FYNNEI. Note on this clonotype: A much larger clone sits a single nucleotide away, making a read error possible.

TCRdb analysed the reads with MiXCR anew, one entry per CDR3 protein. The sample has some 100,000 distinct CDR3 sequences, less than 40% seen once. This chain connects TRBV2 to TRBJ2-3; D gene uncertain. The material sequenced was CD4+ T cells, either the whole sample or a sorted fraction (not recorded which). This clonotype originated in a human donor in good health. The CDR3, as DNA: TGTGCCAACAGTTTCCGTGCCGGCACAGATACGCAGTATTTT. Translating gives CANSFRAGTDTQYF.